This T cell receptor beta chain was sequenced for a study of PD-1 blockade in classical Hodgkin lymphoma. Study-wide background: Nivolumab dosing for patients was 3 mg/kg, administered intravenously every 2 weeks.

V gave up 3 bases and J gave up 5 bases, with 10 bases separating them. The CDR3 runs 14 residues. CDR1 MGHRA and CDR2 YSYEKL come from the germline V gene. Every patient relapsed after autologous stem cell transplantation, and brentuximab vedotin exposure varied. Best overall response was complete response, partial response or progressive disease in these relapsed/refractory classical Hodgkin lymphoma patients. This clone was found once. Its antigen remains unknown. Study findings and constraints: Reasons behind the repertoire differences stay unclear, perhaps disease activity or earlier therapy. Those achieving complete response showed baseline diversity like newly diagnosed patients.

Profiling relied on immunoSEQ multiplex PCR, and the TCRdb table lists in-frame clones only, not all of them. This sample has under 100,000 clones, with around four fifths found just once. The specimen comprised peripheral blood mononuclear cells (PBMCs), sampled at baseline. This sequence was found in a human donor with classical Hodgkin lymphoma. V and J are TRBV4-1 and TRBJ1-4; weak D call: TRBD1 (6 bases). The CDR3 sequence is CASSQIQGNEKLFF. The CDR3 bases are TGCGCCAGCAGCCAGATCCAGGGGAATGAAAAACTGTTTTTT.